Following are 9 T cell receptor beta chains from one sample sequenced in a study of metastatic and nonmetastatic thyroid tumors. TCRdb re-clonotyped the PCR reads via MiXCR. The repertoire includes roughly 59,000 clones, about 16% of them detected once, and roughly 10% sits in the top ten. Patients had received no treatment of any kind before thyroid surgery. Sequencing was performed on blood. All receptors come from a male donor with papillary thyroid cancer or a benign thyroid nodule (not recorded which). Some clones in this sample may be carry-over from other donors' samples.

This clone was detected a few times. This rearrangement joins TRBV6-2 or TRBV6-3 to TRBJ2-1; 9 bases map to TRBD1. The length of the CDR3 is 15 residues. The germline V gene encodes CDR1 MNHEY and CDR2 SVGEGT. The trim removed 2 bases at V and 5 bases at J, leaving 4 bases unmatched. The CDR3 DNA reads TGTGCCAGCAGTTACCGCCGGACAGGGGACAATGAGCAGTTCTTC. It yields the protein CASSYRRTGDNEQFF.

This clone was seen repeatedly, ten times or more. This chain links TRBV2 with TRBJ2-3; D uncertain. Germline values: CDR1 SNHLY, CDR2 FYNNEI. The CDR3 contains 13 residues. The V end was cut by 1 base, the J end by 1 base, with 3 bases between. CDR3 in DNA: TGTGCCAGCAGTGAAGACCGCACAGATACGCAGTATTTT. The encoded protein is CASSEDRTDTQYF.

Concerning this clone: A much more abundant neighbour one base away suggests this may be a read error. This chain uses TRBV7-9 with TRBJ2-1; TRBD1 is a possible D gene (6 bases). The CDR3 spans 13 residues. Trimming took 6 bases from V and 10 from J, leaving 16 bases between them. Germline V lookup: CDR1 SEHNR, CDR2 FQNEAQ (reference sequence). The CDR3 loop is CASRLYRAREQFF. CDR3 DNA sequence: TGTGCCAGCAGACTGTACAGGGCTCGGGAGCAGTTCTTC.

The sample holds many counts of this clone. The rearrangement joins TRBV7-2 to TRBJ2-5; 7 nucleotides align to TRBD1. The germline gives CDR1 SGHTA, CDR2 FQGNSA. The CDR3 is made up of 15 amino acids. J was trimmed by 5 bases and V by 1 base; bases with no gene match: 7. The CDR3 DNA reads as TGTGCCAGCAGCTTAGTGGGACAGAATAGGGAGACCCAGTACTTC. Amino acid sequence: CASSLVGQNRETQYF.

This clone has ten or more counts. The chain uses TRBV3-1 and TRBJ1-1; perhaps TRBD1 as D (5 bases). Trimming shortened V by 5 bases and J by 4 bases, and 8 bases separated the two germline ends. The CDR3 spans 12 residues. Germline V gene data show CDR1 as LGHDT and CDR2 as YNNKEL (reference sequence). CDR3 amino acids: CASSAGGTEAFF. The DNA of the CDR3 is TGTGCCAGCAGCGCGGGGGGCACTGAAGCTTTCTTT.

In this sample, this clone turned up many times. The chain joins TRBV6-5 to TRBJ2-7; TRBD2 agrees at 11 bases. CDR3 length: 15 residues. Per germline, CDR1 MNHEY and CDR2 SVGAGI. J lost 2 bases, V lost 0 bases, and 0 bases had no gene match. The CDR3 bases are TGTGCCAGCAGTTACTCTAGCGGGGGGGCCTACGAGCAGTACTTC. Its protein is CASSYSSGGAYEQYF.

This chain connects TRBV6-1 to TRBJ2-1; possible D gene TRBD2, 6 bases. V was pared by 7 bases and J by 7 bases, with 20 bases between. This CDR3 comprises 15 residues. The V gene's germline CDR1 is MNHNS and CDR2 SASEGT. CDR3 DNA: TGTGCCAGCACCCCATGGCGGGATGGTCGTAATGAGCAGTTCTTC. Its translation: CASTPWRDGRNEQFF.

This clone was found many times. V and J are TRBV9 and TRBJ2-7, with TRBD1 identical over 8 bases. CDR1 is SGDLS and CDR2 is YYNGEE in the germline V gene. This CDR3 region has 14 residues. The trim removed 4 bases at V and 2 bases at J, leaving 5 bases unmatched. CDR3 residues: CASSPGTGTYEQYF. Written as DNA, the CDR3 is TGTGCCAGCAGCCCCGGGACAGGAACCTACGAGCAGTACTTC.

To note about this clone: It may be a read error: a sequence one base away is much more abundant. The chain recombines TRBV10-3 with TRBJ2-3; 14 bases are a match to TRBD2. The CDR3 consists of 18 residues. V shed 2 bases, J shed 6 bases, and the junction held 10 bases outside the gene matches. From germline, CDR1 is ENHRY and CDR2 SYGVKD. The CDR3: CAISETMTSGGAKDTQYF. CDR3 coding DNA: TGTGCCATCAGTGAGACGATGACTAGCGGGGGGGCAAAGGATACGCAGTATTTT.